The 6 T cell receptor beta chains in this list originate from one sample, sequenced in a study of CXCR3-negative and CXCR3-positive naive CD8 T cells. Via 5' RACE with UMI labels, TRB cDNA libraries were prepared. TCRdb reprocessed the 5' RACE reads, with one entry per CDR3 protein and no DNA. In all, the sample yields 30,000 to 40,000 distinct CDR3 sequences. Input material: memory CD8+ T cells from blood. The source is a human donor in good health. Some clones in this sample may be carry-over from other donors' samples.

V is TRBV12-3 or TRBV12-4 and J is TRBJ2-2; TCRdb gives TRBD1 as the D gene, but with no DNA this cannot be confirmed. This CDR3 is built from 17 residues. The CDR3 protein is CASSLDTVLEDTGELFF.

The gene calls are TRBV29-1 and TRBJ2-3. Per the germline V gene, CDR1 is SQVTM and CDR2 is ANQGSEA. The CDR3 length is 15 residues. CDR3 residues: CSVEDLAASTDTQYF.

CDR3 residues: CSARDQSPFRDSYEQYF. The gene calls are TRBV20-1 and TRBJ2-7; TCRdb outputs TRBD1, but without DNA this stays unchecked. This CDR3 is built from 17 residues. The germline V gene encodes CDR1 DFQATT and CDR2 SNEGSKA (reference sequence).

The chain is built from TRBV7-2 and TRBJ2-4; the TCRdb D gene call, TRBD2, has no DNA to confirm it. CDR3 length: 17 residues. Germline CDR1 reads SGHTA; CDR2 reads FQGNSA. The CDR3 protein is CASSLVRGLAEQNIQYF.

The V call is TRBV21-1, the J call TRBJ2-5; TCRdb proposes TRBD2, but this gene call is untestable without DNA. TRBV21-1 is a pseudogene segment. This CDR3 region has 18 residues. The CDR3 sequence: CASSKAGRLDYRLETQYF.

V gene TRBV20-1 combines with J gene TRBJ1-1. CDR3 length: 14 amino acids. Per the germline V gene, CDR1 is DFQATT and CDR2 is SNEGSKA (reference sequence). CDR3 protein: CSAKRFGENTEAFF.